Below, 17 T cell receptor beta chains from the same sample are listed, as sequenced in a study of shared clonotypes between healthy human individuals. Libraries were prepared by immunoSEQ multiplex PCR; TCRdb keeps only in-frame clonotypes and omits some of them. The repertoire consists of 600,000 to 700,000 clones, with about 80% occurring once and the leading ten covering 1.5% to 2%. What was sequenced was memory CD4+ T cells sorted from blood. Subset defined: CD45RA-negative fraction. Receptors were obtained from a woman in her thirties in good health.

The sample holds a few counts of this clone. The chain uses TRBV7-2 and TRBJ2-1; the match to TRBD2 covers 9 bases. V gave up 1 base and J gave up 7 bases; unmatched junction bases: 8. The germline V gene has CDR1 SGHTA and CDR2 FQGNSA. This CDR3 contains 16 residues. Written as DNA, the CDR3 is TGTGCCAGCAGCTTAGGTAGCGGGAGAGGTTGGAATGAGCAGTTCTTC. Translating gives CASSLGSGRGWNEQFF. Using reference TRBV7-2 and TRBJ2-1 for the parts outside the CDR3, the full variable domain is GAGVSQSPSNKVTEKGKDVELRCDPISGHTALYWYRQSLGQGLEFLIYFQGNSAPDKSGLPSDRFSAERTGGSVSTLTIQRTQQEDSAVYLCASSLGSGRGWNEQFFGPGTRLTVL.

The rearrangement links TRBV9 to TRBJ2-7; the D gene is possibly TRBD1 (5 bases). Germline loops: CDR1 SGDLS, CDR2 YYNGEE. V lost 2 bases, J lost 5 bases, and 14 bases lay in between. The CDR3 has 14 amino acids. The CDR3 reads CASSVDQGVNEQYF. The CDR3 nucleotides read TGTGCCAGCAGCGTGGATCAGGGTGTAAACGAGCAGTACTTC.

This chain's CDR3 is CASSQNDRDRNTIYF. CDR3 DNA: TGTGCCAGCAGCCAAAACGACAGGGACCGAAACACCATATATTTT. The chain employs TRBV4-2 and TRBJ1-3; 7 bases align to TRBD1. The junction had 6 bases not matched to a gene; V was cut back by 2 bases and J by 5 bases. CDR1 and CDR2 from the germline V gene are LGHNA and YNFKEQ. The CDR3 has 15 amino acids.

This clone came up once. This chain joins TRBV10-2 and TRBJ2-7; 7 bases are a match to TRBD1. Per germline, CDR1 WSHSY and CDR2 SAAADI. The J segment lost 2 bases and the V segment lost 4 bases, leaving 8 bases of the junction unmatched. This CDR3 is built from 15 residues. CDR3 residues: CASSGQSQGAYEQYF. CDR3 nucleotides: TGCGCCAGCAGTGGGCAGTCGCAGGGGGCCTACGAGCAGTACTTC.

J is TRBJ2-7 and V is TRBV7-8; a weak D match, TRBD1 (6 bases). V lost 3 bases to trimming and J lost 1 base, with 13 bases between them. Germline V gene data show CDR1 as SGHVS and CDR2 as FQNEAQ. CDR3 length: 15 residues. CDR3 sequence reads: CASSFRQDLSYEQYF. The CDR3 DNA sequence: TGTGCCAGCAGCTTCCGACAGGACCTTTCCTACGAGCAGTACTTC.

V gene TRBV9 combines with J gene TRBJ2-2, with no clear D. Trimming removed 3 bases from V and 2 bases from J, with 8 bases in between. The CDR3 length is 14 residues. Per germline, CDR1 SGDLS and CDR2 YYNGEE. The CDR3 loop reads CASSGRINTGELFF. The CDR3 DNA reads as TGTGCCAGCAGCGGCCGGATCAACACCGGGGAGCTGTTTTTT.

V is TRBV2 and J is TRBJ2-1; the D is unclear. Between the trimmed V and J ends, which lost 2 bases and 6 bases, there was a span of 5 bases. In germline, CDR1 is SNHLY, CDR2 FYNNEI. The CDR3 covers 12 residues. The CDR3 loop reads CASSELSNEQFF. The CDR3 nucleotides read TGTGCCAGCAGTGAATTGAGCAATGAGCAGTTCTTC.

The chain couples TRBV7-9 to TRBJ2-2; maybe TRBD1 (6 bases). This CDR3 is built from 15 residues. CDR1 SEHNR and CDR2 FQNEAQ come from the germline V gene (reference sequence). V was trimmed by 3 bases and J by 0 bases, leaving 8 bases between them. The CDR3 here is CASSFRGSNTGELFF. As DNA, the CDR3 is TGTGCCAGCAGCTTCAGGGGCTCGAACACCGGGGAGCTGTTTTTT.

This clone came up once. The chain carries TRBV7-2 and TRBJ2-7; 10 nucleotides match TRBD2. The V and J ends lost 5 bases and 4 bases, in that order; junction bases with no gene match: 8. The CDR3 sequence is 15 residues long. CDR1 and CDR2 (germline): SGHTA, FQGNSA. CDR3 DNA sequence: TGTGCCAGCAGCCCTGCAGCGGGAGGGCCGTACGAGCAGTACTTC. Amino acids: CASSPAAGGPYEQYF.

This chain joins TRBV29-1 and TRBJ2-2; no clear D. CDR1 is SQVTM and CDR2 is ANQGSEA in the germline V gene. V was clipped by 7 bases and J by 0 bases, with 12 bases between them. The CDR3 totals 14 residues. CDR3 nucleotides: TGCAGCGCAAGGCTAGGGACGAACACCGGGGAGCTGTTTTTT. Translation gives CSARLGTNTGELFF.

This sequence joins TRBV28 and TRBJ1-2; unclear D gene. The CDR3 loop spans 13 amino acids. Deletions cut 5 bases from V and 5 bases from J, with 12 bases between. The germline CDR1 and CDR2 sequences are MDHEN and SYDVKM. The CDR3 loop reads CASSSPQDYGYTF. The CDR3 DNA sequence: TGTGCCAGCAGTAGTCCCCAAGATTATGGCTACACCTTC.

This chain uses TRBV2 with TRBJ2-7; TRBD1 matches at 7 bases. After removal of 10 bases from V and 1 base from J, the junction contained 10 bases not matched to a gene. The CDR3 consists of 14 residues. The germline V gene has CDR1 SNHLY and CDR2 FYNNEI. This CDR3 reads CATNLGQESYEQYF. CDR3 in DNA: TGTGCCACCAACCTTGGACAGGAGTCCTACGAGCAGTACTTC.

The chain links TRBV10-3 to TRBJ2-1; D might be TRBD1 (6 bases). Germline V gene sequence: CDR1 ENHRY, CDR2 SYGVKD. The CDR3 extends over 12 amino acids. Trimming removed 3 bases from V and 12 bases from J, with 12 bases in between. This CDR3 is CAISDSTGGQFF. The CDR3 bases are TGTGCCATCAGTGACTCGACAGGTGGGCAGTTCTTC.

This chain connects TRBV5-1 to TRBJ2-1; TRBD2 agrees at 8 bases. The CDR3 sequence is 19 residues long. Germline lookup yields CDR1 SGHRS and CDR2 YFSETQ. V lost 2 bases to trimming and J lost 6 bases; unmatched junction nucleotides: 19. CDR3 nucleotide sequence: TGCGCCAGCAGCTTAGTGCCCCCCCTGGGAGCGGGAGTTTCCAATGAGCAGTTCTTC. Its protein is CASSLVPPLGAGVSNEQFF.

CDR3 nucleotides: TGTGCCAGCAGCAAAGACCAGGGCAACGGGGGCACTAATGAAAAACTGTTTTTT. Its protein is CASSKDQGNGGTNEKLFF. V is TRBV5-4 and J is TRBJ1-4; D might be TRBD1 (6 bases). Trimming cost V 4 bases and J 2 bases, with 21 bases left between them. CDR3 length: 18 residues. Germline CDR1 is SGHNT and CDR2 is YYREEE (reference sequence).

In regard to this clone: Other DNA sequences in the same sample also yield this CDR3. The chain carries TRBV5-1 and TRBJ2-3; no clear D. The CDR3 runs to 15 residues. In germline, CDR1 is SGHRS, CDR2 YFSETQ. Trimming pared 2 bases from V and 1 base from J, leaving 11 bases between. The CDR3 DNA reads TGCGCCAGCAGCTTAGGTAGTGGCGGCACAGATACGCAGTATTTT. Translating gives CASSLGSGGTDTQYF.

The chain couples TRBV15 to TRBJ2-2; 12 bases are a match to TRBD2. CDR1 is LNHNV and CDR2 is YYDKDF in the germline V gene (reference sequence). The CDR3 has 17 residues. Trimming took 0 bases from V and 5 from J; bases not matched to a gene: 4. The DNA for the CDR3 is TGTGCCACCAGCAGAGAAGGACTAGCGGGAATAACCGGGGAGCTGTTTTTT. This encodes CATSREGLAGITGELFF.